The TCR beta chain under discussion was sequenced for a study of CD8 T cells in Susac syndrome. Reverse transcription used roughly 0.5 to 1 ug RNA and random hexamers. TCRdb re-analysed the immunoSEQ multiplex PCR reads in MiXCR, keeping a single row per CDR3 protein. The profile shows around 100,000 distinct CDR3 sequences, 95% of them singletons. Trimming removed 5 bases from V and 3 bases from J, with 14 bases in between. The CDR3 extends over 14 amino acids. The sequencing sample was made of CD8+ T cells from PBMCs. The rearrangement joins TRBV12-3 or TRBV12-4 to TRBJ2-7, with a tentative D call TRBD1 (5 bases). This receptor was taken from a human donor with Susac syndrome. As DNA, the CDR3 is TGTGCCAGCAGTCTCGACAGTAGTCACTACGAGCAGTACTTC. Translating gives CASSLDSSHYEQYF.